This T cell receptor (beta chain) was obtained from a study of CD8 T cells in ankylosing spondylitis. Many counts were recorded for this clonotype. The antigen is not known. This CDR3 has 17 residues. J gave up 3 bases and V 2 bases, and 8 bases lay outside the gene matches. Germline CDR1 is KGHDR and CDR2 is SFDVKD. Study-wide points: In synovial fluid and blood from reactive arthritis, some motif variants were previously reported. One TCR beta motif, made up of 7 or 8 highly homologous variants, appeared characteristic of ankylosing spondylitis blood.

A quantitative 5'-RACE method, one with molecular barcodes, was used to make TCR beta libraries. TCRdb analysed the 5' RACE reads with MiXCR anew, one entry per CDR3 protein. Among hundreds of thousands of distinct CDR3 sequences listed, about 11% were seen once. Material: blood, either unsorted or a sorted T cell fraction (not recorded which). The receptor was isolated from a male donor with ankylosing spondylitis. The rearrangement links TRBV24-1 to TRBJ2-7; 11 bases are a match to TRBD2. The CDR3 sequence: CATSDSRGGTSGYEQYF. The CDR3 DNA reads TGTGCCACCAGTGATTCCCGAGGGGGGACTAGCGGCTACGAGCAGTACTTC.